One sample yielded the 31 T cell receptor beta chains listed below, sequenced in a study of long-term antiretroviral therapy in people with HIV. The immunoSEQ assay was v3.0, run at survey level. Profiled with immunoSEQ multiplex PCR; TCRdb holds only in-frame clones, not every one. Of 30,000 to 40,000 clones in the sample, about 86% were seen once. The sample was unsorted PBMCs, taken just before starting antiretroviral therapy. These receptors originate from a woman aged 18-29 years with HIV.

V usage is TRBV19 and J usage is TRBJ1-1, with a possible D match to TRBD1 (5 bases). The V gene lost 5 bases and the J gene lost 4 bases, with 11 bases spanning the gap. Per germline, CDR1 LNHDA and CDR2 SQIVND (reference sequence). The length of the CDR3 is 13 residues. The CDR3 reads CASSLQGSTEAFF. In DNA form, the CDR3 reads TGTGCCAGTAGTCTCCAGGGAAGCACTGAAGCTTTCTTT.

The chain couples TRBV5-1 to TRBJ1-1; D is unclear. V gave up 0 bases and J gave up 4 bases, with 13 bases separating them. This CDR3 is 15 amino acids long. Germline loops: CDR1 SGHRS, CDR2 YFSETQ. The CDR3 loop is CASSLGRLAGTEAFF. CDR3 in DNA: TGCGCCAGCAGCTTGGGACGTTTGGCTGGCACTGAAGCTTTCTTT.

As to this clone: The junction shows a germline mismatch at one end, possibly a read error. V and J are TRBV5-1 and TRBJ2-5; no definite D call. The CDR3 runs to 12 residues. CDR1 is SGHRS, CDR2 YFSETQ, per germline. As DNA, the CDR3 is TGCGCCAGCAGCTTGGACCAGGAGACCCAGTACTTC. Translation: CASSLDQETQYF.

The rearrangement uses TRBV11-1 and TRBJ2-7, with 10 bases matching TRBD2. Germline CDR1 is SGHAT and CDR2 is FQDESV (reference sequence). The CDR3 totals 15 residues. The trim removed 2 bases at V and 4 bases at J, leaving 5 bases unmatched. The CDR3 DNA is TGTGCCAGCAGCTTAATTGCTAGCGGGAGTTACGAGCAGTACTTC. It yields the protein CASSLIASGSYEQYF.

The rearrangement uses TRBV27 and TRBJ1-1; perhaps TRBD1 as D (5 bases). V lost 2 bases and J 4 bases, leaving 11 bases between the germline ends. The germline gives CDR1 MNHEY, CDR2 SMNVEV (reference sequence). The CDR3 length is 14 residues. The CDR3 region is CASSLRGQGTEAFF. For the CDR3, the DNA is TGTGCCAGCAGTTTAAGAGGTCAGGGCACTGAAGCTTTCTTT.

The rearrangement uses TRBV6-6 and TRBJ2-2; the D is unclear. Trimming cost V 7 bases and J 7 bases, with 10 bases left between them. The CDR3 has 12 residues. Germline values: CDR1 MNHNY, CDR2 SVGAGI (reference sequence). CDR3: CASITDVGELFF. The CDR3 DNA sequence: TGTGCCAGCATTACAGACGTCGGGGAGCTGTTTTTT.

The chain links TRBV7-2 to TRBJ2-3; D remains ambiguous. This CDR3 is built from 11 residues. V shed 3 bases and J shed 5 bases, with 3 bases lying between them. CDR1 and CDR2 from the germline V gene are SGHTA and FQGNSA. CDR3 bases: TGTGCCAGCAGCTTTTTAGATACGCAGTATTTT. It is translated as CASSFLDTQYF.

The rearrangement links TRBV9 to TRBJ1-5; weak D call: TRBD1 (5 bases). The V gene's germline CDR1 is SGDLS and CDR2 YYNGEE. The CDR3 covers 14 residues. Trimming pared 7 bases from V and 6 bases from J, leaving 17 bases between. In nucleotides, the CDR3 is TGTGCCAGCTCTCGAGGCAGGGAGGGTCAGCCCCAGCATTTT. The encoded protein is CASSRGREGQPQHF.

The V call is TRBV11-2, the J call TRBJ2-7; 9 bases are a match to TRBD2. The CDR3 contains 16 residues. Germline V gene lookup returns CDR1 SGHAT and CDR2 FQNNGV. J lost 0 bases, V lost 5 bases, and 8 bases had no gene match. The CDR3 spells CASSPGVSGSSYEQYF. CDR3 sequence (DNA): TGTGCCAGCAGCCCCGGGGTTAGCGGGAGCTCCTACGAGCAGTACTTC.

The count of this clone is one. J is TRBJ2-5 and V is TRBV7-3, with 7 nucleotides matching TRBD1. Trimming cost V 5 bases and J 3 bases; bases outside gene matches: 6. This CDR3 region has 14 residues. Germline CDR1 and CDR2: SGHTA and FQGTGA. This CDR3 reads CASSPTGTEETQYF. The CDR3 nucleotides are TGTGCCAGCAGCCCCACCGGGACAGAAGAGACCCAGTACTTC.

This clone occurred a few times. V and J are TRBV7-9 and TRBJ1-4; maybe TRBD1 (5 bases). The CDR3 covers 12 residues. The germline V gene encodes CDR1 SEHNR and CDR2 FQNEAQ (reference sequence). V lost 4 bases, J lost 12 bases, and 12 bases lay in between. For the CDR3, the DNA is TGTGCCAGCAGCTCCATGGACAAAGAACTGTTTTTT. It codes for CASSSMDKELFF.

The chain recombines TRBV7-3 with TRBJ2-3; TRBD2 aligns across 14 bases. From germline, CDR1 is SGHTA and CDR2 FQGTGA. The CDR3 sequence is 18 residues long. Trimming removed 1 base from V and 5 bases from J; junction bases left unmatched: 8. In nucleotides, the CDR3 is TGTGCCAGCAGCTTAAGAGGGACTAGCGGGAGATCGCTAGATACGCAGTATTTT. This sequence encodes CASSLRGTSGRSLDTQYF. Combining the CDR3 with reference TRBV7-3 and TRBJ2-3 gives the whole variable domain GAGVSQTPSNKVTEKGKYVELRCDPISGHTALYWYRQSLGQGPEFLIYFQGTGAADDSGLPNDRFFAVRPEGSVSTLKIQRTERGDSAVYLCASSLRGTSGRSLDTQYFGPGTRLTVL.

CDR3 nucleotide sequence: TGTGCCAGCAGTAGGCTAGCGGGAGTGTCCGCGAACACCGGGGAGCTGTTTTTT. Its protein product is CASSRLAGVSANTGELFF. V usage is TRBV6-4 and J usage is TRBJ2-2; 10 nucleotides agree with TRBD2. The trim removed 5 bases at V and 0 bases at J, leaving 9 bases unmatched. The CDR3 runs to 18 residues. Germline values: CDR1 MRHNA, CDR2 SNTAGT.

V gene TRBV13 combines with J gene TRBJ2-7, with 10 nucleotides matching TRBD1. With V trimmed by 4 bases and J by 2 bases, 2 bases remained unmatched. This CDR3 has 14 amino acids. The V gene's germline CDR1 is PRHDT and CDR2 FYEKMQ (reference sequence). The CDR3 coding sequence is TGTGCCAGCAGCTCGGACAGGGGGGCCTACGAGCAGTACTTC. Translated, it gives CASSSDRGAYEQYF.

The rearrangement uses TRBV5-6 and TRBJ1-4; D may be TRBD1 (6 bases). Looked up from germline, CDR1 is SGHDT and CDR2 is YYEEEE. Trimming took 0 bases from V and 8 from J, leaving 17 bases between them. This CDR3 has 16 residues. The DNA of the CDR3 is TGTGCCAGCAGCTTGGGGGGCACAGGGCTAAACGAAAAACTGTTTTTT. Translating gives CASSLGGTGLNEKLFF.

Only one count was recorded for this clone. The CDR3 coding sequence is TGTGCCAGCAGTTTTTGGGTTAGCTCCTACGAGCAGTACTTC. Protein: CASSFWVSSYEQYF. The V call is TRBV28, the J call TRBJ2-7; D gene uncertain. V lost 3 bases and J lost 0, with 9 bases in between. Germline values: CDR1 MDHEN, CDR2 SYDVKM. The CDR3 extends over 14 amino acids.

The chain combines TRBV5-4 with TRBJ1-1; D is ambiguous. The CDR3 is made up of 13 amino acids. Germline V gives CDR1 SGHNT, CDR2 YYREEE (reference sequence). V was cut by 0 bases and J by 10 bases, with 13 bases left in between. The CDR3 here is CASSLVSRAGAFF. In DNA form, the CDR3 reads TGTGCCAGCAGCTTGGTGTCGAGGGCGGGAGCTTTCTTT.

The chain joins TRBV6-6 to TRBJ2-6; D is tentatively TRBD1 or TRBD2 (5 bases each). Germline loops: CDR1 MNHNY, CDR2 SVGAGI (reference sequence). The CDR3 is made up of 16 amino acids. V dropped 0 bases and J dropped 4 bases, with 10 bases sitting between them. The CDR3 sequence is CASSYSRGPGANVLTF. As DNA, the CDR3 is TGTGCCAGCAGTTACTCTAGGGGACCCGGGGCCAACGTCCTGACTTTC.

The rearrangement uses TRBV4-3 and TRBJ2-1, with 8 bases matching TRBD2. The CDR3 totals 17 residues. Germline V gives CDR1 LGHNA, CDR2 YSLEER. The junction had 11 bases not matched to a gene; V was cut back by 0 bases and J by 7 bases. CDR3 protein: CASSQDWDSGIGNEQFF. In nucleotides, the CDR3 is TGCGCCAGCAGCCAAGATTGGGATAGCGGGATTGGTAATGAGCAGTTCTTC.

This clone was picked up one time. Here the CDR3 reads CATSERRVSYEQYF. CDR3 coding DNA: TGTGCCACCAGCGAACGACGGGTCTCCTACGAGCAGTACTTC. V gene TRBV15 combines with J gene TRBJ2-7, with D uncertain. V lost 5 bases and J lost 0, with 11 bases in between. The CDR3 contains 14 residues. Germline-derived CDR1 and CDR2 are LNHNV and YYDKDF (reference sequence).

The chain recombines TRBV6-1 with TRBJ1-4; unclear D gene. Trimming shortened V by 7 bases and J by 0 bases, and 9 bases separated the two germline ends. The germline V gene encodes CDR1 MNHNS and CDR2 SASEGT. CDR3 length: 14 amino acids. The CDR3 DNA reads TGTGCCAGCAACCTACCAGCAACTAATGAAAAACTGTTTTTT. It specifies CASNLPATNEKLFF.

J is TRBJ2-7 and V is TRBV5-1; a weak D match, TRBD1 (7 bases). V dropped 0 bases and J dropped 13 bases, with 35 bases sitting between them. Germline V lookup: CDR1 SGHRS, CDR2 YFSETQ. The CDR3 consists of 19 residues. Written as DNA, the CDR3 is TGCGCCAGCAGCTTGGCCAAGGATGGGGTGCGGGACAGTCCCGATCTAATATACTTC. Its protein is CASSLAKDGVRDSPDLIYF.

The J gene is TRBJ1-5, the V gene TRBV5-1; 7 bases align to TRBD1. In germline, CDR1 is SGHRS, CDR2 YFSETQ. J gave up 6 bases and V 0 bases, and 9 bases lay outside the gene matches. The CDR3 loop spans 16 amino acids. DNA for the CDR3: TGCGCCAGCAGCTTGGAGGGAAGGGGGCCGAGTCAGCCCCAGCATTTT. This sequence encodes CASSLEGRGPSQPQHF.

The V and J genes are TRBV28 and TRBJ1-1; D is possibly TRBD1 (5 bases). Trimming removed 6 bases from V and 4 bases from J, with 12 bases in between. The CDR3 is made up of 13 amino acids. The germline V gene has CDR1 MDHEN and CDR2 SYDVKM. As DNA, the CDR3 is TGTGCCAGCAGCCAACCGGGGGGCACTGAAGCTTTCTTT. Encoded protein: CASSQPGGTEAFF.

The chain couples TRBV10-3 to TRBJ2-1; 11 positions match TRBD1. The CDR3 totals 15 residues. CDR1 ENHRY and CDR2 SYGVKD come from the germline V gene. V was pared by 0 bases and J by 8 bases, with 3 bases of the junction left unmatched. CDR3 DNA: TGTGCCATCAGTGAGTCTCAGGACAGGGGGCATGAGCAGTTCTTC. Translation gives CAISESQDRGHEQFF.

V usage is TRBV28 and J usage is TRBJ2-6; TRBD1 might be the D (5 bases). Germline CDR1 is MDHEN and CDR2 is SYDVKM. Trimming left V 10 bases short and J 0 bases short, with 13 bases between. This CDR3 is 15 amino acids long. The CDR3 region has the DNA TGTGCCACCAGGGCCTTGATCTCTGGGGCCAACGTCCTGACTTTC. This encodes CATRALISGANVLTF. Variable domain in full (rest from reference TRBV28 and TRBJ2-6): DVKVTQSSRYLVKRTGEKVFLECVQDMDHENMFWYRQDPGLGLRLIYFSYDVKMKEKGDIPEGYSVSREKKERFSLILESASTNQTSMYLCATRALISGANVLTFGAGSRLTVL.

In its sample, this clone was seen a few times. The rearrangement uses TRBV6-4 and TRBJ2-7; either TRBD1 or TRBD2 may fit D (6 bases each). This CDR3 comprises 14 residues. Germline CDR1 and CDR2: MRHNA and SNTAGT. V gave up 4 bases and J gave up 3 bases, with 13 bases separating them. In nucleotides, the CDR3 is TGTGCCAGCAGTGCGGTAGGAGGGGGCTACGAGCAGTACTTC. This encodes CASSAVGGGYEQYF.

The chain carries TRBV6-5 and TRBJ2-7; D unresolved. The germline V and J ends were trimmed by 3 bases and 11 bases, with 14 bases remaining between them. Per the germline V gene, CDR1 is MNHEY and CDR2 is SVGAGI. The CDR3 has 12 residues. This chain's CDR3 is CASSYPDPLEYF. The CDR3 DNA is TGTGCCAGCAGTTATCCGGACCCTCTGGAGTACTTC.

The chain carries TRBV4-2 and TRBJ2-1; 9 bases match TRBD2. The V gene end was trimmed by 4 bases and the J gene end by 4 bases; junction bases not matched to a gene: 5. The V gene's germline CDR1 is LGHNA and CDR2 YNFKEQ. The CDR3 length is 15 residues. The CDR3 DNA reads TGTGCCAGCAGCCCAAAGCTAGCGGGGTACAATGAGCAGTTCTTC. Translating it yields CASSPKLAGYNEQFF.

The gene calls are TRBV7-3 and TRBJ2-3; TRBD2 matches at 8 bases. V dropped 5 bases and J dropped 5; count of bases not matched to a gene: 15. There are 17 residues in the CDR3. Germline V gives CDR1 SGHTA, CDR2 FQGTGA. CDR3 bases: TGTGCCAGCAGCCCAGTGGGTGATAGCGGGATCGGAGATACGCAGTATTTT. This sequence encodes CASSPVGDSGIGDTQYF.

The V and J genes are TRBV27 and TRBJ2-7; 7 nucleotides match TRBD2. Germline V gene lookup returns CDR1 MNHEY and CDR2 SMNVEV (reference sequence). The CDR3 is 15 residues long. The trim removed 7 bases at V and 1 base at J, leaving 10 bases unmatched. The CDR3 region is CASTTGRERSYEQYF. In DNA form, the CDR3 reads TGTGCCAGCACCACGGGGCGGGAGCGGTCCTACGAGCAGTACTTC.